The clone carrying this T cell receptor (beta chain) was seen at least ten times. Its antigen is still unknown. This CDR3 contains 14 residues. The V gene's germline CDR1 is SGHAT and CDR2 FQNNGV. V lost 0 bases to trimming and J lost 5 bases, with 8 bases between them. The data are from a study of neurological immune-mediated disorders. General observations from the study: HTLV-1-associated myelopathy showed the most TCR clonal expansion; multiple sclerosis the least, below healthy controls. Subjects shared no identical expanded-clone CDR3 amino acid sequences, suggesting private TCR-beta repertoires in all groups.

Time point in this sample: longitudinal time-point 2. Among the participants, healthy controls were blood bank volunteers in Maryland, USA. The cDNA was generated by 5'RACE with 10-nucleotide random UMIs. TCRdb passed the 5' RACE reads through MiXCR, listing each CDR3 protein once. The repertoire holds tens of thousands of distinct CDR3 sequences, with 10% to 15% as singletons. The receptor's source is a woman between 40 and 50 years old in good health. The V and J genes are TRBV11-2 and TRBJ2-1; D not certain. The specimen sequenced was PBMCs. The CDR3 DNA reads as TGTGCCAGCAGCTTAGATTATTACCACAATGAGCAGTTCTTC. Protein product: CASSLDYYHNEQFF.